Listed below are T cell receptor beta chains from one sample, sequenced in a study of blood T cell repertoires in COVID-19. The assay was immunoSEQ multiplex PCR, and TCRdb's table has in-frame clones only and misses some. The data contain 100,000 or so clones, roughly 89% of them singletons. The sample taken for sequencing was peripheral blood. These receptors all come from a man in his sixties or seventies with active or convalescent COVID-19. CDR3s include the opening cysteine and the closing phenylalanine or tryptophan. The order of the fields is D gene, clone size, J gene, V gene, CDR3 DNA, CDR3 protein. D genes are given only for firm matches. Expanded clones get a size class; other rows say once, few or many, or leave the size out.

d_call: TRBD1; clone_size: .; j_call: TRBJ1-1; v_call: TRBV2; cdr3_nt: TGTGCCAGCACCACAGGGGCAAACACTGAAGCTTTCTTT; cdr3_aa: CASTTGANTEAFF
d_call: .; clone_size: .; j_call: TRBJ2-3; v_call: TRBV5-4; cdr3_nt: TGTGCCAGCAGCTTAGGTGGGGGCGGACCCACAGATACGCAGTATTTT; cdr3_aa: CASSLGGGGPTDTQYF
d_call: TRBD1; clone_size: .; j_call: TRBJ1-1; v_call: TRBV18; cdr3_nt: TGTGCCAGCTCACCGACCGGGACAGGGGGCTTCACTGAAGCTTTCTTT; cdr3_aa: CASSPTGTGGFTEAFF
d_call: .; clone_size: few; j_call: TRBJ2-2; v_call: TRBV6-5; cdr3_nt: TGTGCGAGCACCGTAGAAACCGGGGAGCTGTTTTTT; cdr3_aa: CASTVETGELFF
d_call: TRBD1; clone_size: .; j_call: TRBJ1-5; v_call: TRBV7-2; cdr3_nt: TGTGCCAGCAGCTTGGACAGGTATAATCAGCCCCAGCATTTT; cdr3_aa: CASSLDRYNQPQHF
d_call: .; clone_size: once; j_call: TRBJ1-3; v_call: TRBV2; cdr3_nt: TGTGCCAGCAGTGCAACAGGATTCTCTGGAAACACCATATATTTT; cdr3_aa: CASSATGFSGNTIYF
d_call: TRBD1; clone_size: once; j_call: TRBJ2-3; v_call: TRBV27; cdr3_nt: TGTGCCAGCAGAAGGACAGGGACGGATACGCAGTATTTT; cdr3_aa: CASRRTGTDTQYF
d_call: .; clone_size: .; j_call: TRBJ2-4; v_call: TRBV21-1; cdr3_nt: TGTGCCAGCAGCAATCCTCGGGGCGTCGCCCGGGAGGGACTAGCCAAAAACATTCAGTACTTC; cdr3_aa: CASSNPRGVAREGLAKNIQYF
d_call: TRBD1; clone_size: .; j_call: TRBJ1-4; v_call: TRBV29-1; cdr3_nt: TGCAGCGTTAAAAAGGGGGCGCTTAATGAAAAACTGTTTTTT; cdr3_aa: CSVKKGALNEKLFF
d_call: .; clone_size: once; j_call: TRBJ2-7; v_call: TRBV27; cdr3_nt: TGTGCCAGCAGTTTATCCAGGGTTAAGGGCCCCTACGAGCAGTACTTC; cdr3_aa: CASSLSRVKGPYEQYF
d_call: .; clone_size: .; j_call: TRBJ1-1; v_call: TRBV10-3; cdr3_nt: TGTGCCATCAGTGATCGTAACACTGAAGCTTTCTTT; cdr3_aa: CAISDRNTEAFF
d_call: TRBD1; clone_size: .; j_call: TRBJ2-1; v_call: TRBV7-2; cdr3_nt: TGTGCCAGCAGCTTAAGGGGGCCGACCTACAATGAGCAGTTCTTC; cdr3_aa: CASSLRGPTYNEQFF
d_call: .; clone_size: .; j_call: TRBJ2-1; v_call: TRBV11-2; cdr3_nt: TGTGCCAGCAGCGAAGAGGGTGAGCAGTTCTTC; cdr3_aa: CASSEEGEQFF
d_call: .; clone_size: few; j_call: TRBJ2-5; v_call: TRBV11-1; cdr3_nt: TGTGCCAGCGAGGCCCCAGGGGAAGAGACCCAGTACTTC; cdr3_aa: CASEAPGEETQYF
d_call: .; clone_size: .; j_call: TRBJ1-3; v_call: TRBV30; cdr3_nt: TGTGCCTGGAGGGGGGGGGTCCGGAGCTCTGGAAACACCATATATTTT; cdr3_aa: CAWRGGVRSSGNTIYF
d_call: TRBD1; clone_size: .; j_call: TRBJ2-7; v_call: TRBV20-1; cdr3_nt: TGCAGTGCTAGTCGGGACAGGGCCAACGAGCAGTACTTC; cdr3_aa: CSASRDRANEQYF
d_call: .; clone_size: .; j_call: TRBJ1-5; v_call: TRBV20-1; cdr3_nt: TGCAGTGCTAGTCGGGGGGATCGCGAACGTCAGCCCCAGCATTTT; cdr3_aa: CSASRGDRERQPQHF
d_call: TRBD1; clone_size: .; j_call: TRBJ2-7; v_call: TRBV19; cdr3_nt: TGTGCCAGTAGTATAGGGGGACAGGGTGGTTCCGAGCAGTACTTC; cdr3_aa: CASSIGGQGGSEQYF
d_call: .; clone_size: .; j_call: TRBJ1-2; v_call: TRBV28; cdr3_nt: TGTGCCAGCAGGACCCCCACAACAGGCCGCGGCCTCGGTGGCTACACCTTC; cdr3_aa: CASRTPTTGRGLGGYTF
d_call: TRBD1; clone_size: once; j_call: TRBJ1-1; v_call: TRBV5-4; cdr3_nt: TGTGCCAGCAGCTTGGGAGGACAGGCCTCTTTTTGGGAAGCTTTCTTT; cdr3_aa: CASSLGGQASFWEAFF
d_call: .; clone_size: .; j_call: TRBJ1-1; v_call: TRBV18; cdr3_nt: TGTGCCAGCTCACCAATTAGCCAGGGAGGGTACACTGAAGCTTTCTTT; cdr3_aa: CASSPISQGGYTEAFF
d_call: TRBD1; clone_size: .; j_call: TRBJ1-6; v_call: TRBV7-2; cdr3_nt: TGTGCCAGCAGCTCCAGGACAGGGGAGAATTCACCCCTCCACTTT; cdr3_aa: CASSSRTGENSPLHF
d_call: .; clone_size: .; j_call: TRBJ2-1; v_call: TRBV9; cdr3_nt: TGTGCCAGCAGCGCCCGGTTGTCTGCCGATGAGCAGTTCTTC; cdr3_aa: CASSARLSADEQFF
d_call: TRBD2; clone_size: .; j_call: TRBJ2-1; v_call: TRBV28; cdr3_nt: TGTGCCAGCAGTCTCACTAGCGGGGGGGCCTACAATGAGCAGTTCTTC; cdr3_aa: CASSLTSGGAYNEQFF
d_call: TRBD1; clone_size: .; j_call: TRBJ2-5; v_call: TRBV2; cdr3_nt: TGTGCCAGCAGTGATCAGACAGGGAGTGAAGAGACCCAGTACTTC; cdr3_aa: CASSDQTGSEETQYF
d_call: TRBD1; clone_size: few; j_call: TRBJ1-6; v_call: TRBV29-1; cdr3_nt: TGCAGCGCCGGACAGGGGAATAATTCACCCCTCCACTTT; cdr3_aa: CSAGQGNNSPLHF
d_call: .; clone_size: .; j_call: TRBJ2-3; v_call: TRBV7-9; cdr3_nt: TGTGCCAGCAGCCCGCGGACAGAGGCCGGCCCTACAGATACGCAGTATTTT; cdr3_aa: CASSPRTEAGPTDTQYF
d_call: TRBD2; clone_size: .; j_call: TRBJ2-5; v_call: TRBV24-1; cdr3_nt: TGTGCCACCAGTGGCCGGGGGGGCCTGGGGGAGACCCAGTACTTC; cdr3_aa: CATSGRGGLGETQYF
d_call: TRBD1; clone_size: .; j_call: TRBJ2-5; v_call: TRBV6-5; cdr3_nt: TGTGCCGGGGACAGGGGGCTGGAAGAGACCCAGTACTTC; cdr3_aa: CAGDRGLEETQYF